This entry is about one TCR beta chain. What it recognizes is unknown. The data stem from a study of cytomegalovirus exposure and HLA in healthy donors. Whole-study findings and limits: In a later analysis, V- and J-gene trimming of beta chains associated with a DCLRE1C missense variant, replicated independently. Most observed TCR sequences were rare, whereas some public TCRs were detected in many donors. The authors listed 180 or so TCR beta chains as cytomegalovirus-associated.

PCR used 60 Vbeta primers and 13 Jbeta primers. Sequenced by immunoSEQ multiplex PCR; TCRdb stores in-frame clones only, minus some. The listing contains approximately 110,000 clones. The germline V gene encodes CDR1 SGDLS and CDR2 YYNGEE. The V and J ends lost 0 bases and 0 bases respectively, with 9 bases between them. The CDR3 sequence is 15 residues long. It was healthy bone marrow donors who served as donors. The TCR originated in a man in his forties or fifties in good health and CMV-seronegative. The sequenced sample consisted of PBMCs. The J gene is TRBJ1-1, the V gene TRBV9, with D hard to call. The CDR3 nucleotides read TGTGCCAGCAGCGTAGACGGGAATCTGAACACTGAAGCTTTCTTT. Amino acid sequence: CASSVDGNLNTEAFF.